The 5 T cell receptor beta chains given below trace back to one sample, sequenced in a study of shared clonotypes between healthy human individuals. Naive CD8 cells comprised CD45RO-negative, CCR7-positively selected cells, excluding terminally differentiated effector memory CD45RA+ cells. Clones were read by immunoSEQ multiplex PCR, and TCRdb kept only the in-frame ones, dropping some. The profile shows about 2 million clones, less than 95% of them singletons. Specimen: naive CD8+ T cells sorted from blood. These receptors were taken from a man between 18 and 29 years old in good health.

This chain connects TRBV7-9 to TRBJ1-2; D is ambiguous. The V end lost 2 bases, the J end lost 5 bases, and 6 bases lay between the germline ends. Per germline, CDR1 SEHNR and CDR2 FQNEAQ (reference sequence). CDR3 length: 12 residues. In DNA, the CDR3 is TGTGCCAGCAGCTTAAAGGAGTATGGCTACACCTTC. This translates into CASSLKEYGYTF.

With regard to this clone: Other nucleotide sequences in the sample specify the same CDR3. The rearrangement uses TRBV5-6 and TRBJ2-7; unclear D gene. The CDR3 runs 14 residues. Deletions cut 0 bases from V and 2 bases from J, with 9 bases between. Germline V gene sequence: CDR1 SGHDT, CDR2 YYEEEE. This chain's CDR3 is CASSLGQVAYEQYF. The CDR3 DNA follows: TGTGCCAGCAGCTTGGGTCAGGTCGCCTACGAGCAGTACTTC. The full variable domain, in which reference TRBV5-6 and TRBJ2-7 provide the parts outside the CDR3, is DAGVTQSPTHLIKTRGQQVTLRCSPKSGHDTVSWYQQALGQGPQFIFQYYEEEERQRGNFPDRFSGHQFPNYSSELNVNALLLGDSALYLCASSLGQVAYEQYFGPGTRLTVT.

This clone was observed a single time. Other DNA sequences from this sample encode an identical CDR3 as well. The chain joins TRBV9 to TRBJ2-3; the match to TRBD1 covers 8 bases. The CDR3 contains 16 residues. After removal of 0 bases from V and 0 bases from J, the junction contained 3 bases not matched to a gene. Germline CDR1 is SGDLS and CDR2 is YYNGEE. In DNA form, the CDR3 reads TGTGCCAGCAGCGTAGCTACAGGGGGGAGCACAGATACGCAGTATTTT. Translated: CASSVATGGSTDTQYF.

The V call is TRBV6-5, the J call TRBJ2-5; 7 positions match TRBD1. Germline values: CDR1 MNHEY, CDR2 SVGAGI. This CDR3 spans 12 amino acids. V lost 8 bases, J lost 3 bases, and 3 bases stayed unmatched. The CDR3 nucleotides read TGTGCCAGCCGGGGACAGAAAGAGACCCAGTACTTC. This gives the protein CASRGQKETQYF.

On this clone itself: The junction shows a germline mismatch at one end, possibly a read error. The rearrangement links TRBV28 to TRBJ1-4; a possible D gene is TRBD1 (5 bases). Germline CDR1 is MDHEN and CDR2 is SYDVKM. This CDR3 spans 16 amino acids. The DNA for the CDR3 is TGTGCCAGCAGTCCTAGCTACGGGACGGCTAAGGAAAAACTGTTTTTT. Its protein product is CASSPSYGTAKEKLFF.